These 18 T cell receptor beta chains came from one sample sequenced in a study of cytomegalovirus exposure and HLA in healthy donors. In the PCR, 60 Vbeta and 13 Jbeta primers were used. Produced via immunoSEQ multiplex PCR; TCRdb's table is partial and in-frame only. The sample contains over 150,000 clones, about 69% of which appear only once. The specimen sequenced was PBMCs. These receptors all stem from a male donor in good health and CMV-seronegative.

The rearrangement links TRBV28 to TRBJ2-3; 11 bases are a match to TRBD2. V gave up 5 bases and J gave up 3 bases; unmatched junction bases: 7. Germline CDR1 MDHEN, CDR2 SYDVKM. The CDR3 has 16 residues. The CDR3 sequence: CASSRPGTSGTDTQYF. CDR3 DNA sequence: TGTGCCAGCAGTCGCCCCGGGACTAGCGGTACAGATACGCAGTATTTT. Filled out from reference TRBV28 and TRBJ2-3, the complete variable domain reads DVKVTQSSRYLVKRTGEKVFLECVQDMDHENMFWYRQDPGLGLRLIYFSYDVKMKEKGDIPEGYSVSREKKERFSLILESASTNQTSMYLCASSRPGTSGTDTQYFGPGTRLTVL.

The V and J genes are TRBV7-9 and TRBJ2-7; no firm D call. CDR1 SEHNR and CDR2 FQNEAQ come from the germline V gene (reference sequence). Trimming took off 5 bases at V and 6 bases at J, with 17 bases between the two ends. The CDR3 consists of 14 residues. The CDR3 DNA follows: TGTGCCAGCAGCCCATTTGAAGCCTTCGGCGAGCAGTACTTC. Translation: CASSPFEAFGEQYF.

This CDR3 reads CASGAWGVATNEKLFF. The CDR3 DNA is TGTGCCAGCGGGGCCTGGGGCGTCGCAACTAATGAAAAACTGTTTTTT. The J gene is TRBJ1-4, the V gene TRBV11-2; the D gene is possibly TRBD1 (5 bases). The V end lost 8 bases, the J end lost 0 bases, and 16 bases lay between the germline ends. The CDR3 runs to 16 residues. CDR1 is SGHAT and CDR2 is FQNNGV in the germline V gene.

The V and J genes are TRBV6-5 and TRBJ1-5; possible D gene TRBD1, 5 bases. V was cut by 4 bases and J by 4 bases, with 14 bases left in between. The CDR3 is 15 residues long. Germline V lookup: CDR1 MNHEY, CDR2 SVGAGI. This CDR3 is CASSSAGGGNQPQHF. CDR3 DNA: TGTGCCAGCAGTTCCGCTGGGGGAGGTAATCAGCCCCAGCATTTT.

The CDR3 loop reads CASSRGTGGQPQHF. CDR3 bases: TGTGCCAGCAGTCGTGGGACAGGGGGCCAGCCCCAGCATTTT. The J gene is TRBJ1-5, the V gene TRBV6-5; 12 bases match TRBD1. Trimming at V came to 5 bases and at J to 7 bases, leaving 3 bases not matched to a gene. Germline V gives CDR1 MNHEY, CDR2 SVGAGI. The CDR3 consists of 14 residues.

This clone was recorded only once. This chain uses TRBV5-6 with TRBJ2-3, with 9 bases fitting TRBD2. Germline CDR1 is SGHDT and CDR2 is YYEEEE. V was clipped by 0 bases and J by 2 bases; unmatched bases: 7. This CDR3 is 17 amino acids long. The CDR3 coding sequence is TGTGCCAGCAGCTTGGAGCGCCTAGCGGGGATCACAGATACGCAGTATTTT. This sequence encodes CASSLERLAGITDTQYF.

V gene TRBV28 combines with J gene TRBJ2-4; TRBD1 aligns across 7 bases. Germline CDR1 reads MDHEN; CDR2 reads SYDVKM. The CDR3 extends over 16 amino acids. Trimming cost V 3 bases and J 3 bases; bases outside gene matches: 8. For the CDR3, the DNA is TGTGCCAGCAGTTTCCTAAACAGGGGTGTCAAAAACATTCAGTACTTC. Its translation is CASSFLNRGVKNIQYF.

The chain joins TRBV5-1 to TRBJ1-1; D ambiguous. Germline V gives CDR1 SGHRS, CDR2 YFSETQ. Trimming pared 3 bases from V and 0 bases from J, leaving 6 bases between. The CDR3 totals 13 residues. The CDR3 sequence: CASSSQLNTEAFF. As DNA, the CDR3 is TGCGCCAGCAGCTCACAGTTGAACACTGAAGCTTTCTTT.

This chain joins TRBV30 and TRBJ1-5, with 11 bases lining up with TRBD1. Trimming removed 7 bases from V and 4 bases from J; junction bases left unmatched: 12. Germline values: CDR1 GTSNPN, CDR2 SVGIG (reference sequence). The CDR3 runs 16 residues. The DNA of the CDR3 is TGTGCCTCGGCTGGACAGGGGGCGAATCTAAATCAGCCCCAGCATTTT. The encoded protein is CASAGQGANLNQPQHF.

The rearrangement uses TRBV11-3 and TRBJ2-1; no definite D call. From germline, CDR1 is SGHNT and CDR2 YENEEA. Trimming removed 4 bases from V and 0 bases from J, with 4 bases in between. This CDR3 has 13 amino acids. The CDR3 sequence: CASSSSSYNEQFF. CDR3 bases: TGTGCCAGCAGCTCGAGCTCCTACAATGAGCAGTTCTTC.

This chain connects TRBV7-8 to TRBJ1-3; a possible D gene is TRBD1 (5 bases). CDR1 is SGHVS and CDR2 is FQNEAQ in the germline V gene. The V end lost 5 bases, the J end lost 1 base, and 12 bases lay between the germline ends. The CDR3 consists of 15 residues. The CDR3 nucleotides read TGTGCCAGCAGCCTCTTCAGGGAATCTGGAAACACCATATATTTT. Encoded protein: CASSLFRESGNTIYF.

The gene calls are TRBV28 and TRBJ1-6; perhaps TRBD1 as D (5 bases). Trimming took 5 bases from V and 2 from J, leaving 10 bases between them. Germline CDR1 is MDHEN and CDR2 is SYDVKM. The CDR3 has 15 residues. The CDR3 protein is CASSPPGAYNSPLHF. The DNA for the CDR3 is TGTGCCAGCAGTCCCCCGGGGGCCTATAATTCACCCCTCCACTTT.

The rearrangement uses TRBV7-9 and TRBJ2-3; TRBD2 aligns across 13 bases. V lost 8 bases and J lost 7; bases outside the gene matches: 6. The CDR3 has 14 amino acids. Per the germline V gene, CDR1 is SEHNR and CDR2 is FQNEAQ (reference sequence). In DNA, the CDR3 is TGTGCCAGCCTCAGGACTAGCGGGGGAAATACGCAGTATTTT. Amino acid sequence: CASLRTSGGNTQYF.

The gene calls are TRBV6-5 and TRBJ2-3; maybe TRBD2 (5 bases). The V and J ends lost 2 bases and 6 bases respectively, with 15 bases between them. Germline CDR1 reads MNHEY; CDR2 reads SVGAGI. CDR3 size: 15 residues. CDR3 loop: CASSYMRVAGDTQYF. DNA of the CDR3: TGTGCCAGCAGTTACATGCGGGTGGCCGGGGATACGCAGTATTTT.

In its sample, this clone was seen a few times. The chain uses TRBV30 and TRBJ1-1; D unresolved. Per the germline V gene, CDR1 is GTSNPN and CDR2 is SVGIG (reference sequence). V was clipped by 0 bases and J by 5 bases, with 7 bases between them. This CDR3 has 12 residues. CDR3 DNA: TGTGCCTGGAGTGTGGAGTGGACTGAAGCTTTCTTT. Translation: CAWSVEWTEAFF.

This clone was counted a few times. The chain has TRBV10-3 and TRBJ1-6, with D possibly being TRBD1 (5 bases). This CDR3 is built from 14 residues. The V and J ends lost 0 bases and 10 bases respectively, with 10 bases between them. CDR1 ENHRY and CDR2 SYGVKD come from the germline V gene. CDR3 loop: CAISESGQGSPLHF. The CDR3, as DNA: TGTGCCATCAGTGAGTCTGGGCAGGGATCACCCCTCCACTTT.

The V call is TRBV5-4, the J call TRBJ1-2; no clear D. Germline-derived CDR1 and CDR2 are SGHNT and YYREEE (reference sequence). Trimming left V 4 bases short and J 3 bases short, with 10 bases between. This CDR3 comprises 13 residues. CDR3 in amino acids: CASSRLGDYGYTF. The CDR3 DNA follows: TGTGCCAGCAGCCGACTCGGGGACTATGGCTACACCTTC.

The V call is TRBV4-2, the J call TRBJ2-7, with D maybe TRBD1 (6 bases). CDR1 LGHNA and CDR2 YNFKEQ come from the germline V gene. V gave up 5 bases and J gave up 0 bases, with 14 bases separating them. There are 15 residues in the CDR3. As DNA, the CDR3 is TGTGCCAGCAGCAACAGGGCCCCGAGCTCCTACGAGCAGTACTTC. Its translation is CASSNRAPSSYEQYF.